What follows are 19 T cell receptor beta chains derived from one specimen sequenced in a study of blood T cell repertoires in COVID-19. TCRdb keeps only in-frame clones here, not all; method: immunoSEQ multiplex PCR. The repertoire holds roughly 130,000 clones, with roughly 80% as singletons. Input material: peripheral blood. The source of these receptors is a man between 65 and 85 years old with acute or convalescent COVID-19.

The gene calls are TRBV5-1 and TRBJ1-1, with unresolved D. CDR3 length: 15 residues. Per the germline V gene, CDR1 is SGHRS and CDR2 is YFSETQ. V shed 0 bases and J shed 1 base, with 10 bases lying between them. The CDR3 bases are TGCGCCAGCAGCTTGGCCGTCCTTTCGAACACTGAAGCTTTCTTT. This encodes CASSLAVLSNTEAFF.

Concerning this clone itself: A read error may produce the germline difference seen at one junction end. The rearrangement joins TRBV11-2 to TRBJ1-1; D ambiguous. The CDR3 consists of 12 residues. Germline values: CDR1 SGHAT, CDR2 FQNNGV. The CDR3 nucleotides read TGTGCCAGCAGCTCCCCCGCCGGGCAGCGGACTTTT. Translated, it gives CASSSPAGQRTF.

This clone was counted between two and nine times. The rearrangement uses TRBV7-8 and TRBJ1-5, with no clear D. Germline values: CDR1 SGHVS, CDR2 FQNEAQ. The V gene lost 2 bases and the J gene lost 10 bases, with 21 bases spanning the gap. This CDR3 has 16 amino acids. CDR3 in DNA: TGTGCCAGCAGCTTATCGGCAAGGAGGGTAGGCGAACCCCAGCATTTT. This encodes CASSLSARRVGEPQHF.

This rearrangement joins TRBV7-3 to TRBJ1-5; 7 bases are a match to TRBD1. From germline, CDR1 is SGHTA and CDR2 FQGTGA. With 2 bases clipped from V and 6 bases from J, the junction kept 10 bases outside the gene matches. The CDR3 consists of 16 residues. In nucleotides, the CDR3 is TGTGCCAGCAGCTTACCCGACAGGGCTATGGTTCAGCCCCAGCATTTT. Protein: CASSLPDRAMVQPQHF.

The V gene is TRBV3-1 (or the pseudogene TRBV3-2), the J gene TRBJ2-1; no clear D gene. The germline V and J ends were trimmed by 1 base and 1 base, with 5 bases remaining between them. This CDR3 has 14 residues. Germline CDR1 is LGHDT and CDR2 is YNNKEL (reference sequence). The CDR3 reads CASSQGRSYNEQFF. CDR3 nucleotides: TGTGCCAGCAGCCAAGGTAGATCCTACAATGAGCAGTTCTTC.

DNA of the CDR3: TGTGCCAGCAGCTCCGGGACAGGGATCTCGCGCGGGGAGCTGTTTTTT. The encoded protein is CASSSGTGISRGELFF. V and J are TRBV7-3 and TRBJ2-2; 9 bases are shared with TRBD1. V lost 4 bases and J lost 7; bases outside the gene matches: 10. This CDR3 is built from 16 residues. Looked up from germline, CDR1 is SGHTA and CDR2 is FQGTGA.

The chain uses TRBV3-1 (or the pseudogene TRBV3-2) and TRBJ1-4; 7 nucleotides line up with TRBD1. The CDR3 contains 19 residues. Germline V gene sequence: CDR1 LGHDT, CDR2 YNNKEL (reference sequence). With V trimmed by 1 base and J by 6 bases, 17 bases remained unmatched. CDR3 residues: CASSQGPGQLYRWDEKLFF. Written as DNA, the CDR3 is TGTGCCAGCAGCCAAGGACCGGGACAGCTATACCGGTGGGATGAAAAACTGTTTTTT.

The chain combines TRBV28 with TRBJ1-4, with D possibly TRBD1 on 5 matching bases. Trimming shortened V by 3 bases and J by 12 bases, and 11 bases separated the two germline ends. From germline, CDR1 is MDHEN and CDR2 SYDVKM. The CDR3 covers 12 residues. DNA of the CDR3: TGTGCCAGCAGTTTTATAGGCAGGGAACTGTTTTTT. Translated, it gives CASSFIGRELFF.

Only one count was recorded for this clone. The V call is TRBV19, the J call TRBJ1-2; tentatively, D is TRBD1 (5 bases). CDR1 LNHDA and CDR2 SQIVND come from the germline V gene (reference sequence). This CDR3 comprises 15 residues. Trimming removed 7 bases from V and 5 bases from J, with 20 bases in between. CDR3 nucleotide sequence: TGTGCCAGTAAAAGGGAAAAAGGGGTACGGTATGGCTACACCTTC. Amino acids: CASKREKGVRYGYTF.

The V gene is TRBV2, the J gene TRBJ2-7, with TRBD1 as a possible D gene (6 bases). The CDR3 is 19 residues long. Trimming stripped 5 bases from V and 4 bases from J, with 30 bases between. Germline-derived CDR1 and CDR2 are SNHLY and FYNNEI. The CDR3 is CASSRTAGVNPASIYEQYF. CDR3 in DNA: TGTGCCAGCAGTCGTACGGCAGGGGTTAACCCAGCTTCGATTTACGAGCAGTACTTC. Combining the CDR3 with reference TRBV2 and TRBJ2-7 gives the whole variable domain EPEVTQTPSHQVTQMGQEVILRCVPISNHLYFYWYRQILGQKVEFLVSFYNNEISEKSEIFDDQFSVERPDGSNFTLKIRSTKLEDSAMYFCASSRTAGVNPASIYEQYFGPGTRLTVT.

This clone came up a few times. The chain links TRBV2 to TRBJ2-5; TRBD2 agrees at 9 bases. V dropped 4 bases and J dropped 5; count of bases not matched to a gene: 8. Germline values: CDR1 SNHLY, CDR2 FYNNEI. The CDR3 totals 15 residues. The CDR3 sequence: CASSVASGAGETQYF. The CDR3 DNA reads TGTGCCAGCAGTGTGGCTAGCGGGGCGGGGGAGACCCAGTACTTC.

The table lists this clone with a count of one. The CDR3 DNA follows: TGTGCCAGCAGTTCTTTTGGGGACAGGGGGGCCTACGAGCAGTACTTC. Translation: CASSSFGDRGAYEQYF. The V and J genes are TRBV6-5 and TRBJ2-7, with 11 bases aligning to TRBD1. With 4 bases clipped from V and 2 bases from J, the junction kept 7 bases outside the gene matches. The CDR3 spans 16 residues. Germline V gene sequence: CDR1 MNHEY, CDR2 SVGAGI.

V is TRBV7-9 and J is TRBJ2-3, with a possible D match to TRBD1 (6 bases). This CDR3 region has 15 residues. V was pared by 4 bases and J by 2 bases, with 13 bases between. The V gene's germline CDR1 is SEHNR and CDR2 FQNEAQ (reference sequence). The CDR3 DNA reads as TGTGCCAGCAGCTCCTTTGGGACATACACAGATACGCAGTATTTT. The encoded protein is CASSSFGTYTDTQYF.

The chain carries TRBV10-3 and TRBJ2-1; 9 positions agree with TRBD2. Germline V CDR1 and CDR2: ENHRY, SYGVKD. After removal of 8 bases from V and 3 bases from J, the junction contained 5 bases not matched to a gene. The CDR3 sequence is 14 residues long. The CDR3 spells CAISAGGLYNEQFF. The CDR3 coding sequence is TGTGCCATCTCTGCGGGGGGGCTCTACAATGAGCAGTTCTTC.

The chain employs TRBV10-1 and TRBJ2-3; D remains unclear. The length of the CDR3 is 13 residues. The V gene lost 5 bases and the J gene lost 6 bases, with 12 bases spanning the gap. CDR1 is WNHNN and CDR2 is SYGVQD in the germline V gene (reference sequence). This CDR3 is CASSQHPPDTQYF. As DNA, the CDR3 is TGCGCCAGCAGTCAACACCCGCCGGATACGCAGTATTTT.

The rearrangement uses TRBV5-6 and TRBJ2-1; D is possibly TRBD2 (6 bases). V gave up 4 bases and J gave up 6 bases, with 17 bases separating them. Germline assignment: CDR1 SGHDT and CDR2 YYEEEE. CDR3 length: 15 amino acids. Here the CDR3 reads CASSPPRGMVNEQFF. CDR3 bases: TGTGCCAGCAGCCCCCCACGGGGGATGGTCAATGAGCAGTTCTTC.

This clone was found a few times. This rearrangement joins TRBV28 to TRBJ1-4, with a tentative D call TRBD1 (6 bases). V was pared by 6 bases and J by 5 bases, with 16 bases between. Germline V lookup: CDR1 MDHEN, CDR2 SYDVKM. The CDR3 runs 15 residues. The CDR3 DNA sequence: TGTGCCAGCAGCTTTCTCGGACAGCCCAATGAAAAACTGTTTTTT. It yields the protein CASSFLGQPNEKLFF.

CDR3 DNA sequence: TGCAGTGCTAGTGGACACATGAACACTGAAGCTTTCTTT. This translates into CSASGHMNTEAFF. The chain carries TRBV20-1 and TRBJ1-1, with D possibly being TRBD1 (5 bases). The V gene's germline CDR1 is DFQATT and CDR2 SNEGSKA (reference sequence). V lost 3 bases, J lost 0 bases, and 8 bases lay in between. The CDR3 runs to 13 residues.

The rearrangement uses TRBV4-2 and TRBJ2-3, with a tentative D call TRBD1 (6 bases). CDR3 size: 16 residues. The ends were cut back, 0 bases at V and 8 bases at J, with 18 bases in the middle. Germline-derived CDR1 and CDR2 are LGHNA and YNFKEQ. In DNA, the CDR3 is TGTGCCAGCAGCCAAGATGCCTCCGGGACATGGGGTACGCAGTATTTT. It encodes CASSQDASGTWGTQYF.